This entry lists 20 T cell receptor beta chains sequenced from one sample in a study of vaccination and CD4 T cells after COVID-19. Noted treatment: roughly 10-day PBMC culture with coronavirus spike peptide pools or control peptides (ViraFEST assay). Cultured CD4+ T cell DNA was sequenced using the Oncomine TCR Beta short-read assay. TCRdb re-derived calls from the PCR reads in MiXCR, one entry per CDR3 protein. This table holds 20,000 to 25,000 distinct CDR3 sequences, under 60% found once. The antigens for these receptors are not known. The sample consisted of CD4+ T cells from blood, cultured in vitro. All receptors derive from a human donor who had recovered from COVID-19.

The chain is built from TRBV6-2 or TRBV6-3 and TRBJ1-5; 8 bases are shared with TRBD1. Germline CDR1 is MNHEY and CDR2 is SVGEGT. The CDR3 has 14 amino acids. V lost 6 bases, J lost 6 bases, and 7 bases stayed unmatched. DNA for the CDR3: TGTGCCAGCAGGATAACAGGGGGAGGTCAGCCCCAGCATTTT. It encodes CASRITGGGQPQHF.

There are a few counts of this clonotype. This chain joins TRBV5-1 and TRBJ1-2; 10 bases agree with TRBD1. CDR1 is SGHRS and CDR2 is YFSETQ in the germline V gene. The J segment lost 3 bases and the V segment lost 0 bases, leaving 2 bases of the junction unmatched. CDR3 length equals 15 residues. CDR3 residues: CASSLVTGGDYGYTF. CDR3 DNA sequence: TGCGCCAGCAGCTTGGTGACAGGGGGCGACTATGGCTACACCTTC.

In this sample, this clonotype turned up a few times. As DNA, the CDR3 is TGTGCCAGCTTTTCCCCTTCCCACTATGGCTACACCTTC. Protein product: CASFSPSHYGYTF. The J gene is TRBJ1-2, the V gene TRBV27; no reliable D call. The CDR3 loop spans 13 amino acids. The germline V gene encodes CDR1 MNHEY and CDR2 SMNVEV (reference sequence). Deletions cut 8 bases from V and 3 bases from J, with 13 bases between.

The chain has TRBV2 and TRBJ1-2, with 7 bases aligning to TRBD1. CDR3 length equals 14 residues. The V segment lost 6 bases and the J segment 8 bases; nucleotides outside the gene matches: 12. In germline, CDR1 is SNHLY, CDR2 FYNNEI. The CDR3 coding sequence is TGTGCCAGCAGCCCCGGGACAGCGAAGCTCGGCTACACCTTC. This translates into CASSPGTAKLGYTF.

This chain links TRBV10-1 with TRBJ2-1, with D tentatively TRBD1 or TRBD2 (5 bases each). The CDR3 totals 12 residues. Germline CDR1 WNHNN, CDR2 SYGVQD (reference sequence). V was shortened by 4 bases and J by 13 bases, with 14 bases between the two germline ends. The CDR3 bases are TGCGCCAGCAGTGGTCCAGGGACGGTACAGTTCTTC. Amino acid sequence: CASSGPGTVQFF.

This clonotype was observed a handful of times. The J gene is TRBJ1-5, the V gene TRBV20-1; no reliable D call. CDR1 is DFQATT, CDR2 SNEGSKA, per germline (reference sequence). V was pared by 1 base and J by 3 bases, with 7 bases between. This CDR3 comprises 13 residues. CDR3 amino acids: CSARVSINQPQHF. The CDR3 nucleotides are TGCAGTGCTAGAGTATCGATCAATCAGCCCCAGCATTTT.

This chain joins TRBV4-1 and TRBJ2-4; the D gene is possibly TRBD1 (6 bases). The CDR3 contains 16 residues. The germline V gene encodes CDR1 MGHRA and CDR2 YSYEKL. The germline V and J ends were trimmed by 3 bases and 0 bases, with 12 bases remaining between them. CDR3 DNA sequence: TGCGCCAGCAGCCACGGGACACTGCTAGCCAAAAACATTCAGTACTTC. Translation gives CASSHGTLLAKNIQYF.

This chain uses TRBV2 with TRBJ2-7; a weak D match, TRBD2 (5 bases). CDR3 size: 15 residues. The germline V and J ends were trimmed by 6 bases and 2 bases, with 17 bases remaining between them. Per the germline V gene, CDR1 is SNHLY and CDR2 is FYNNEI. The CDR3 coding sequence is TGTGCCAGCAGCCCCACTCTAGCTTTGGCCTACGAGCAGTACTTC. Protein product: CASSPTLALAYEQYF.

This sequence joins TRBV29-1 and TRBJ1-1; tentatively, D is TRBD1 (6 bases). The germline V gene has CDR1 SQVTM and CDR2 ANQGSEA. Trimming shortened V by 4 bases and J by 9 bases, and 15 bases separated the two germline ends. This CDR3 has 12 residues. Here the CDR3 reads CSVGGQGRKAFF. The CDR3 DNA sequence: TGCAGCGTTGGGGGGCAGGGCAGAAAAGCTTTCTTT.

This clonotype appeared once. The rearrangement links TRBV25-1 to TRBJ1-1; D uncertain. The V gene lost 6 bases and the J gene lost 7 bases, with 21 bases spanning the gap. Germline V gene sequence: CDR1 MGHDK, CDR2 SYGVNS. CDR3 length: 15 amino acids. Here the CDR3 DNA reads TGTGCCAGCAGCCCAACCCTGGGAGGGCTGGGTGAAGCTTTCTTT. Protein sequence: CASSPTLGGLGEAFF.

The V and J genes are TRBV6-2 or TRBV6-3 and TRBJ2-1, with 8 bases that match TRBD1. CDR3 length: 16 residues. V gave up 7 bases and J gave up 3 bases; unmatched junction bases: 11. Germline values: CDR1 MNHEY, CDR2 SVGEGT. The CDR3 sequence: CASTIDQGASYNEQFF. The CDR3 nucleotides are TGTGCCAGCACCATTGACCAGGGGGCTAGCTACAATGAGCAGTTCTTC.

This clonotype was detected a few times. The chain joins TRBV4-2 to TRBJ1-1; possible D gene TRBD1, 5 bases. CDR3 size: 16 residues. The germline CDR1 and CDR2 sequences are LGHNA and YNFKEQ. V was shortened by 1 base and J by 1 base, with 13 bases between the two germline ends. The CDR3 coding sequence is TGTGCCAGCAGCCAAGCCGAAAGTAGGGGGAACACTGAAGCTTTCTTT. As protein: CASSQAESRGNTEAFF.

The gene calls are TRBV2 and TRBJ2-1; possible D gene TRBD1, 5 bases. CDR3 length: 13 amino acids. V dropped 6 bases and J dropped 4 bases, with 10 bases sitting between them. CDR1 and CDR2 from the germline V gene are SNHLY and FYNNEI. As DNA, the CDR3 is TGTGCCAGCAGGGGGCGAAGTTACAATGAGCAGTTCTTC. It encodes CASRGRSYNEQFF.

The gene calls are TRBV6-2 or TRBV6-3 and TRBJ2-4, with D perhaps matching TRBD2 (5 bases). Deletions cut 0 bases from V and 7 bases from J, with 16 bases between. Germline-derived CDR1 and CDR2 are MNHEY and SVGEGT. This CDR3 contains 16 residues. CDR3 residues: CASSYSNSPRRNIQYF. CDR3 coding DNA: TGTGCCAGCAGTTACTCGAACTCCCCCCGGAGGAACATTCAGTACTTC.

The CDR3: CASSLGLARYIQYF. DNA for the CDR3: TGTGCCAGCAGTCTGGGACTAGCTAGATACATTCAGTACTTC. This chain links TRBV2 with TRBJ2-4; the match to TRBD2 covers 9 bases. The germline CDR1 and CDR2 sequences are SNHLY and FYNNEI. Trimming at V came to 5 bases and at J to 8 bases, leaving 7 bases not matched to a gene. The CDR3 covers 14 residues.

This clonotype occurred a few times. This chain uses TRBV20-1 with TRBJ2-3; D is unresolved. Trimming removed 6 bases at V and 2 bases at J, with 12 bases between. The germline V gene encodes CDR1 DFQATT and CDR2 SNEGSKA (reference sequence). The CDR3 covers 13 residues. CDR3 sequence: CSADFAITDTQYF. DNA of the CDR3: TGCAGTGCAGACTTCGCGATCACAGATACGCAGTATTTT.

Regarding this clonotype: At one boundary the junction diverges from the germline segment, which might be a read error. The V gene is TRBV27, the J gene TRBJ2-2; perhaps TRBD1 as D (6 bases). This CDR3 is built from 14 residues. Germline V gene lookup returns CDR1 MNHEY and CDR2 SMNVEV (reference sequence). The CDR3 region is CASSSTGSSGELFF. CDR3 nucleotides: TGTGCCAGCAGTTCCACCGGGTCTTCAGGGGAACTGTTTTTT.

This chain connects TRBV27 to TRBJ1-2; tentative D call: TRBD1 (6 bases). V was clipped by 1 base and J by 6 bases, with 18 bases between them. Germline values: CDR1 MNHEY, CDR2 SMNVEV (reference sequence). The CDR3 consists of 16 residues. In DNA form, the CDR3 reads TGTGCCAGCAGTTTATATATGGGGGGCGGCGCCCATGGCTACACCTTC. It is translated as CASSLYMGGGAHGYTF.

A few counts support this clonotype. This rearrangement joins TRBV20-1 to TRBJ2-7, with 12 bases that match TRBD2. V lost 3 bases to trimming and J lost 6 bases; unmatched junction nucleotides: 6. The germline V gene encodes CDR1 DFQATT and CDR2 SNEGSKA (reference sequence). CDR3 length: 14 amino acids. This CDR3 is CSARLAGGPFEQYF. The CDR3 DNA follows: TGCAGTGCTAGGCTAGCGGGAGGGCCTTTCGAGCAGTACTTC.

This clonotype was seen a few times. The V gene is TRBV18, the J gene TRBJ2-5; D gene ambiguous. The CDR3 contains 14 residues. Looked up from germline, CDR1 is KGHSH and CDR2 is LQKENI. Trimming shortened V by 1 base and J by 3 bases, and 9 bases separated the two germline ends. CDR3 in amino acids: CASSPLLSEETQYF. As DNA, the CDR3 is TGTGCCAGCTCACCACTCTTATCTGAAGAGACCCAGTACTTC. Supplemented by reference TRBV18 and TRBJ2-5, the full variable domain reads NAGVMQNPRHLVRRRGQEARLRCSPMKGHSHVYWYRQLPEEGLKFMVYLQKENIIDESGMPKERFSAEFPKEGPSILRIQQVVRGDSAAYFCASSPLLSEETQYFGPGTRLLVL.